One TCR beta chain is described in this entry. The data were taken from a study of patients and donors after allogeneic stem cell transplantation. TCRdb independently ran MiXCR on the RT-PCR reads; one entry per CDR3 protein. The data show 800,000 to 1,000,000 distinct CDR3 sequences, roughly 18% seen once. The V end was cut by 6 bases, the J end by 5 bases, with 22 bases between. This CDR3 has 16 amino acids. The TCR sequence derives from a human donor who was either an allogeneic HSCT recipient or a stem cell or donor lymphocyte infusion donor (not recorded which). It is not recorded whose cells these are; they may come from a transplant donor. Specimen: blood, either unsorted or a sorted T cell fraction (not recorded which). The J gene is TRBJ1-2, the V gene TRBV12-3 or TRBV12-4; TRBD1 might be the D (6 bases). The chain's CDR3 is CASSFSDFRGKYGYTF. CDR3 sequence (DNA): TGTGCCAGCAGCTTTTCCGACTTCAGGGGAAAGTATGGCTACACCTTC.